This T cell receptor beta chain was profiled in a study of T cells after yellow fever vaccination. Findings and caveats of the study: Few clonotypes appeared in both CD4 and CD8 compartments. Most clones from primary vaccination were detected again post-booster (about 95% CD4, 88% CD8). The bulk population could contribute abundant contaminating clonotypes to FACS-sorted repertoires.

This clonotype was observed a handful of times. Antigen: not known. CDR3 length: 14 residues. V lost 6 bases to trimming and J lost 4 bases, with 16 bases between them. Germline V gene lookup returns CDR1 DFQATT and CDR2 SNEGSKA (reference sequence). Template-switching 5'RACE yielded the TCR cDNA; a universal primer site and UMIs were added in the process. TCRdb reprocessed the 5' RACE reads with MiXCR, giving one entry per CDR3 protein. Altogether around 600,000 distinct CDR3 sequences are present, approximately 13% being singletons, with the ten largest covering about 15%. The chain uses TRBV20-1 and TRBJ1-5, with D unresolved. This receptor was taken from a man between 25 and 39 years old who received the YFV17D yellow fever vaccine. The specimen was PBMCs, collected on the day of the yellow fever booster vaccination. The CDR3 DNA sequence: TGCAGTGCCCCTACCGGGCAGCTAAATCAGCCCCAGCATTTT. Encoded protein: CSAPTGQLNQPQHF.